These T cell receptor beta chains were read from a single sample in a study of molecular identifiers for immune sequencing clone quantification. MiXCR, run by TCRdb on the PCR reads, gives a single entry per CDR3 protein. The sample holds under 600,000 distinct CDR3 sequences, less than 30% seen once. Material for sequencing was naive CD8+ T cells from blood, with Jurkat cell RNA spiked in. These receptors were collected from a human donor in good health. Some libraries in this study had Jurkat cell RNA spiked in. CDR3s include the opening cysteine and the closing phenylalanine or tryptophan. The order of the fields is V gene, CDR3 protein.

V gene: TRBV10-3; CDR3 protein: CAIGPDNSYEQYF
V gene: TRBV29-1; CDR3 protein: CSVEDMGYEQYF
V gene: TRBV4-3; CDR3 protein: CASSQLAGDPTDTQYF
V gene: TRBV12-3/TRBV12-4; CDR3 protein: CASSPSRGRHIYEQYF
V gene: TRBV30; CDR3 protein: CAWSVGPAQDYEQYF
V gene: TRBV23-1; CDR3 protein: CASSQEEPLLAGGPSDEPQYF
V gene: TRBV28; CDR3 protein: CASSLHRGSNQPQRF
V gene: TRBV5-3; CDR3 protein: CASSTSGRPAYEQYF
V gene: TRBV5-1; CDR3 protein: CASSLGYPGTSVGTEAFF
V gene: TRBV9; CDR3 protein: CASSPVSSLNTGELFF
V gene: TRBV19; CDR3 protein: CASSMWGAGTDTQYF
V gene: TRBV12-3/TRBV12-4; CDR3 protein: CASSSAGGGAKTDTQYF
V gene: TRBV11-2; CDR3 protein: CASSPTMPDTQYF
V gene: TRBV25-1; CDR3 protein: CATQGTGGYEQYF
V gene: TRBV6-5; CDR3 protein: CASSDPGQGVGYEQYF
V gene: TRBV6-2/TRBV6-3; CDR3 protein: CASSYIQATEAFF
V gene: TRBV5-1; CDR3 protein: CASSLDLKLAGSTDTQYF
V gene: TRBV6-5; CDR3 protein: CASRALAGGLINEQYF
V gene: TRBV12-3/TRBV12-4; CDR3 protein: CASSSGYTDTQYF
V gene: TRBV28; CDR3 protein: CATTQLKEIHTDTQYF
V gene: TRBV15; CDR3 protein: CATSRDLVGQPYNEQFF
V gene: TRBV3-1; CDR3 protein: CASSPGTSEGETQYF
V gene: TRBV7-2; CDR3 protein: CASSYGVGPQETQYF
V gene: TRBV4-1; CDR3 protein: CASRSTADTQYF
V gene: TRBV9; CDR3 protein: CASSADDTVTFF
V gene: TRBV6-2/TRBV6-3; CDR3 protein: CASSLTTRTGGFSYSNQPQHF
V gene: TRBV9; CDR3 protein: CASSAHRDMNTEAFF
V gene: TRBV19; CDR3 protein: CASSLLLAGGPGANVLTF
V gene: TRBV7-9; CDR3 protein: CASRSGTVTHGYTF
V gene: TRBV11-2; CDR3 protein: CASSFSGGATDTQYF
V gene: TRBV29-1; CDR3 protein: CSVEAPGQGSCNQPQHF
V gene: TRBV12-3/TRBV12-4; CDR3 protein: CASSLLGQGWPEAFF
V gene: TRBV6-2/TRBV6-3; CDR3 protein: CASSYLYSPDEEQYF
V gene: TRBV12-3/TRBV12-4; CDR3 protein: CASNPGASETQYF
V gene: TRBV20-1; CDR3 protein: CSAMRAGVEASF
V gene: TRBV20-1; CDR3 protein: CSARDPGRAADTQYF
V gene: TRBV10-3; CDR3 protein: CAISEGSTEAFF
V gene: TRBV19; CDR3 protein: CASTSMGLWQRQHF
V gene: TRBV28; CDR3 protein: CASTFLRGGDEKLFF
V gene: TRBV5-4; CDR3 protein: CASSLESAQSYEQYF
V gene: TRBV7-6; CDR3 protein: CASSSTRGDEKLFF
V gene: TRBV30; CDR3 protein: CAWSERGIHEQYF
V gene: TRBV28; CDR3 protein: CASRAGEYEQYF
V gene: TRBV9; CDR3 protein: CASSVQGSSYNSPLHF
V gene: TRBV5-1; CDR3 protein: CASSSGLRYEQYF
V gene: TRBV12-3/TRBV12-4; CDR3 protein: CASGEEGNEKLFF
V gene: TRBV3-1; CDR3 protein: CASSQDGQGVQPQHF
V gene: TRBV19; CDR3 protein: CASSMGDRSNQPQHF
V gene: TRBV20-1; CDR3 protein: CSARGGQTPYEQYF
V gene: TRBV6-2/TRBV6-3; CDR3 protein: CASSYYWDGPKNIQYF
V gene: TRBV19; CDR3 protein: CASKAGPLFSQHF
V gene: TRBV20-1; CDR3 protein: CSAWGHWGDTEAFF
V gene: TRBV7-9; CDR3 protein: CASSPRDHRLNTEAFF
V gene: TRBV12-3/TRBV12-4; CDR3 protein: CASSPSGRTDTQYF
V gene: TRBV7-9; CDR3 protein: CASSLAAGGRETQYF
V gene: TRBV11-2; CDR3 protein: CASSEGQVRTEAFF
V gene: TRBV7-9; CDR3 protein: CASSSPWDAVEGFF